This TCR beta chain originates from a study of cytomegalovirus exposure and HLA in healthy donors. The study's findings and limits: It was reportedly the case that the classifier diagnosed cytomegalovirus status with high specificity and sensitivity.

Amplification used 60 Vbeta primers and 13 Jbeta primers. Sequencing used immunoSEQ multiplex PCR; TCRdb keeps in-frame clones, though not all of them. The sample holds approximately 120,000 clones, 75% to 85% seen once. Worth noting for this clone: The antigen remains undetermined.

This sequence was found in a man aged 50-60 years in good health and CMV-seronegative. Input material: PBMCs.

The CDR3 protein is CASSLAGEIYEQYF. The CDR3 DNA sequence: TGCGCCAGCAGCTTGGCAGGGGAAATCTACGAGCAGTACTTC. V is TRBV5-1 and J is TRBJ2-7; weak D call: TRBD1 (6 bases). CDR1 SGHRS and CDR2 YFSETQ come from the germline V gene. V was clipped by 0 bases and J by 3 bases, with 10 bases between them. This CDR3 is built from 14 residues.